These T cell receptor beta chains were read from a single sample in a study of blood T cell repertoires in COVID-19. Sequencing used immunoSEQ multiplex PCR; TCRdb keeps in-frame clones, though not all of them. The profile shows roughly 350,000 clones, around 85% of them singletons. The material sequenced was peripheral blood. The receptors were gathered from a woman under 30 with acute or convalescent COVID-19. CDR3s include the opening cysteine and the closing phenylalanine or tryptophan. A D gene is named only where the DNA matches it firmly. Size is stated for part of the rows, as once, few or many counts, or as a class when the clone is expanded.

d_gene,v_gene,j_gene,abundance,CDR3nt,CDR3aa
TRBD1,TRBV5-3,TRBJ1-5,-,TGTGCCAGAAGCTTCAGAGGAGGGACAGAAGATCAGCCCCAGCATTTT,CARSFRGGTEDQPQHF
-,TRBV9,TRBJ1-1,-,TGTGCCAGCAGCGTAACGGGGAACACTGAAGCTTTCTTT,CASSVTGNTEAFF
TRBD2,TRBV20-1,TRBJ2-1,-,TGCAGTGCTAGTGCGGGAGGGCAGTTCTTC,CSASAGGQFF
-,TRBV11-2,TRBJ1-1,-,TGTGCCAGCAGCTCTCCCGCGGGGGGGCCGTGGACTGAAGCTTTCTTT,CASSSPAGGPWTEAFF
-,TRBV19,TRBJ2-7,-,TGTGCCAGTAGTATTACTTTCCCACACGAGCAGTACTTC,CASSITFPHEQYF
TRBD2,TRBV7-3,TRBJ2-2,-,TGTGCCAGCAGCCAAGGGCGGGAGGGCCTTACGAACACCGGGGAGCTGTTTTTT,CASSQGREGLTNTGELFF
TRBD1,TRBV4-2,TRBJ2-1,-,TGTGCCAGCAGCCAAGATGCCAGGGGGTTCAATGAGCAGTTCTTC,CASSQDARGFNEQFF
-,TRBV3-1/TRBV3-2,TRBJ2-1,-,TGTGCCAGCAGCCAAGATGAGATCCCACCTTCGAGGAATGAGCAGTTCTTC,CASSQDEIPPSRNEQFF
-,TRBV9,TRBJ2-1,-,TGTGCCAGCAGCGTAGCTAGCGCGACCAATGAGCAGTTCTTC,CASSVASATNEQFF
-,TRBV6-1,TRBJ2-6,-,TGTGCCAGCAGTGAGGACAGTTTCTCTGGGGCCAACGTCCTGACTTTC,CASSEDSFSGANVLTF
-,TRBV28,TRBJ1-2,-,TGTGCCAGCAGTTTTCAGGGGCAGGACTATGGCTACACCTTC,CASSFQGQDYGYTF
TRBD1,TRBV24-1,TRBJ2-1,-,TGTGCCGCGTCCGGGACAGGGGGCAGGTACAATGAGCAGTTCTTC,CAASGTGGRYNEQFF
-,TRBV27,TRBJ2-2,once,TGTGCCAGCAGTTTATACGGCGGGTCGAACACCGGGGAGCTGTTTTTT,CASSLYGGSNTGELFF
TRBD2,TRBV5-6,TRBJ2-7,-,TGTGCCAGCAGCTTTGTCGGCGGGGGGGCCGCCGAGCAGTACTTC,CASSFVGGGAAEQYF
TRBD1,TRBV3-1/TRBV3-2,TRBJ1-5,-,TGTGCCAGCAGCAAGACAGGGGGCGGCAATCAGCCCCAGCATTTT,CASSKTGGGNQPQHF